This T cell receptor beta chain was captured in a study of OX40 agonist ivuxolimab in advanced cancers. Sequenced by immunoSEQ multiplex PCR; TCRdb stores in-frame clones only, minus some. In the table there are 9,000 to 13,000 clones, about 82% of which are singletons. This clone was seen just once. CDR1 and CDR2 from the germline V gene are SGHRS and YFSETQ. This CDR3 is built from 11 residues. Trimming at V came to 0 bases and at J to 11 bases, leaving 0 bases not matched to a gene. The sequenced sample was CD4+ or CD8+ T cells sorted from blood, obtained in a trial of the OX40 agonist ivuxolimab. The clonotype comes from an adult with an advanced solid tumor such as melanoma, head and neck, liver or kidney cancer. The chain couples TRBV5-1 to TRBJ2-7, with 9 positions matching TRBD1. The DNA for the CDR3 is TGCGCCAGCAGCTTGGGACAGGGGGAGTACTTC. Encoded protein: CASSLGQGEYF.